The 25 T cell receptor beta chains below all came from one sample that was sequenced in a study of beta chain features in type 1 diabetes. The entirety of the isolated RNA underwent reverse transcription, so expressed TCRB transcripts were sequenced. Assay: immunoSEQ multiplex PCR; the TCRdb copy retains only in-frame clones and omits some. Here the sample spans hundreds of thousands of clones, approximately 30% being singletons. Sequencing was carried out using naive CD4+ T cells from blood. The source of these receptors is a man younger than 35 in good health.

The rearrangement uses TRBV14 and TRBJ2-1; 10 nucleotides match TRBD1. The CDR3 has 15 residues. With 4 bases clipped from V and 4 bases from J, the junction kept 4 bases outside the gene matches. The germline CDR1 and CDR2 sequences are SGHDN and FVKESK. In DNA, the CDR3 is TGTGCCAGCAGCCCCCGGGGACAGGGGTACAATGAGCAGTTCTTC. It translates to CASSPRGQGYNEQFF.

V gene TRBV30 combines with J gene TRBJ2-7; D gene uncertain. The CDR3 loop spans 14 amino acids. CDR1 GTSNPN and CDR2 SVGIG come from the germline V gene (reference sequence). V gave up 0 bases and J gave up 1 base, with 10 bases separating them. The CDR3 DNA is TGTGCCTGGAGTGTAGAGGTGGGATCCTACGAGCAGTACTTC. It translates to CAWSVEVGSYEQYF.

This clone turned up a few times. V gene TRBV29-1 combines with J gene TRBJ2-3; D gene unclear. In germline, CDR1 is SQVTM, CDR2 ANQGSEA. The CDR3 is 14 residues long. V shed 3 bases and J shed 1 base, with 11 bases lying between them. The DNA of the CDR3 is TGCAGCGTTGAGGGCAGGAGCCGCACAGATACGCAGTATTTT. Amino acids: CSVEGRSRTDTQYF.

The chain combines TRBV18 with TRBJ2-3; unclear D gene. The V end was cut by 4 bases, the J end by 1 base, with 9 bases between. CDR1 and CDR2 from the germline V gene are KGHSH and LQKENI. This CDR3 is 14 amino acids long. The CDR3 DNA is TGTGCCAGCTCACGGCATACCGGCACAGATACGCAGTATTTT. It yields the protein CASSRHTGTDTQYF. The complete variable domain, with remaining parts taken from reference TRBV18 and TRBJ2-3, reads NAGVMQNPRHLVRRRGQEARLRCSPMKGHSHVYWYRQLPEEGLKFMVYLQKENIIDESGMPKERFSAEFPKEGPSILRIQQVVRGDSAAYFCASSRHTGTDTQYFGPGTRLTVL.

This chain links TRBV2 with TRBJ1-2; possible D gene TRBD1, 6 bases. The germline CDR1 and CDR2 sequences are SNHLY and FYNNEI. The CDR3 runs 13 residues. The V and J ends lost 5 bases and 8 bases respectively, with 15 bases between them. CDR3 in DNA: TGTGCCAGCAGTTACAGGGTTTCGGAGGGCTACACCTTC. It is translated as CASSYRVSEGYTF.

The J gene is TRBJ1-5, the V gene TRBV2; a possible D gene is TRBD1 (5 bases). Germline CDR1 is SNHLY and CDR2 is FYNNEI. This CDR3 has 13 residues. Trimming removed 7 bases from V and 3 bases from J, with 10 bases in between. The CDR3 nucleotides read TGTGCCAGCAAGGGGACTCACAATCAGCCCCAGCATTTT. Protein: CASKGTHNQPQHF.

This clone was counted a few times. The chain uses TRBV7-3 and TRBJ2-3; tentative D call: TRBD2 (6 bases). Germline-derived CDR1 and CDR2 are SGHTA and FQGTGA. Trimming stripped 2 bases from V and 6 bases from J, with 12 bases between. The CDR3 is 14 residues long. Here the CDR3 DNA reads TGTGCCAGCAGCTTAGCGGGACCAGAGGATACGCAGTATTTT. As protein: CASSLAGPEDTQYF. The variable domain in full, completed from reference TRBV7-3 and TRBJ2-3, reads GAGVSQTPSNKVTEKGKYVELRCDPISGHTALYWYRQSLGQGPEFLIYFQGTGAADDSGLPNDRFFAVRPEGSVSTLKIQRTERGDSAVYLCASSLAGPEDTQYFGPGTRLTVL.

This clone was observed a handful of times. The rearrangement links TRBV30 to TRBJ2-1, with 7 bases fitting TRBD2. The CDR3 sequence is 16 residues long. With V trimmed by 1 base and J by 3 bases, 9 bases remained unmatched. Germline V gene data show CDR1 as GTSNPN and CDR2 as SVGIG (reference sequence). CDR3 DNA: TGTGCCTGGAGTGGTTTCTCTAGCGGAAACTACAATGAGCAGTTCTTC. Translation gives CAWSGFSSGNYNEQFF.

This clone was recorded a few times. The CDR3 sequence: CASSLVARMNTEAFF. The CDR3 region has the DNA TGTGCCAGCAGCTTAGTGGCCAGGATGAACACTGAAGCTTTCTTT. The chain links TRBV7-2 to TRBJ1-1; D ambiguous. Trimming stripped 1 base from V and 0 bases from J, with 9 bases between. The CDR3 extends over 15 amino acids. The germline CDR1 and CDR2 sequences are SGHTA and FQGNSA. Supplemented by reference TRBV7-2 and TRBJ1-1, the full variable domain reads GAGVSQSPSNKVTEKGKDVELRCDPISGHTALYWYRQSLGQGLEFLIYFQGNSAPDKSGLPSDRFSAERTGGSVSTLTIQRTQQEDSAVYLCASSLVARMNTEAFFGQGTRLTVV.

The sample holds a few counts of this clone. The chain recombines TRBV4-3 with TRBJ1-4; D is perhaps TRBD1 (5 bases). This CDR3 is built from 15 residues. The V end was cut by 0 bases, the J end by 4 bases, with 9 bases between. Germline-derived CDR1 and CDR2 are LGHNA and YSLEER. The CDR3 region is CASSQETAYNEKLFF. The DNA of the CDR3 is TGCGCCAGCAGCCAAGAGACAGCCTATAATGAAAAACTGTTTTTT.

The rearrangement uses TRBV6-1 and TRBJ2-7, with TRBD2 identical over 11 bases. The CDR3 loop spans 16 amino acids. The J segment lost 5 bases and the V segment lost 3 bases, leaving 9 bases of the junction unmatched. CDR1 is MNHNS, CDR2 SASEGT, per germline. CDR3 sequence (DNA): TGTGCCAGCAGTGACCTGACTAGCGGGGTGTATGACGAGCAGTACTTC. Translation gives CASSDLTSGVYDEQYF.

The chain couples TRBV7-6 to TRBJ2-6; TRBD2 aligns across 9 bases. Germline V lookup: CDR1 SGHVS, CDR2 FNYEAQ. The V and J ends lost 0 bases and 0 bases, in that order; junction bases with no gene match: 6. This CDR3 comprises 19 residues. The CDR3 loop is CASSLAPSGIYSGANVLTF. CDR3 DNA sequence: TGTGCCAGCAGCTTAGCTCCTAGCGGGATTTACTCTGGGGCCAACGTCCTGACTTTC.

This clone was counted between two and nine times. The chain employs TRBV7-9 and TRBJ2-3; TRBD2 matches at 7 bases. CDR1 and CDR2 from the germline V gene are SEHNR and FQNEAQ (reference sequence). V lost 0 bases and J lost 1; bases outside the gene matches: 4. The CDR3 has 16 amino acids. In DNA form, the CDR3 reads TGTGCCAGCAGCTTAGCGGCCAGCGGGGGCACAGATACGCAGTATTTT. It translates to CASSLAASGGTDTQYF.

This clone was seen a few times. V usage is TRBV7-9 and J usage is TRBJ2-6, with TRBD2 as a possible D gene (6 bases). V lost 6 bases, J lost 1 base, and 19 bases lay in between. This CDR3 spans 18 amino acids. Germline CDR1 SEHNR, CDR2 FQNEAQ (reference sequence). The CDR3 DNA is TGTGCCAGCAGGGGGCGGGACGTTATTATGTCTGGGGCCAACGTCCTGACTTTC. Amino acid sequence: CASRGRDVIMSGANVLTF.

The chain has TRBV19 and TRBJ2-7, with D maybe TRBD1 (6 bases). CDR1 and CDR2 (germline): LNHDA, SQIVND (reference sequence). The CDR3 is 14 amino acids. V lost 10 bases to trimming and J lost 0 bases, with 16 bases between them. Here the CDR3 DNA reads TGTGCCACAAAAAGGGGGACCAACTCCTACGAGCAGTACTTC. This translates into CATKRGTNSYEQYF.

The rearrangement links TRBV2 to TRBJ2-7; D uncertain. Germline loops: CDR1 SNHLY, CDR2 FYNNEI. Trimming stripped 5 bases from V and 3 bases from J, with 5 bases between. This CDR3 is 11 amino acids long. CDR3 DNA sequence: TGTGCCAGCAGTATGAACTACGAGCAGTACTTC. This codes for CASSMNYEQYF.

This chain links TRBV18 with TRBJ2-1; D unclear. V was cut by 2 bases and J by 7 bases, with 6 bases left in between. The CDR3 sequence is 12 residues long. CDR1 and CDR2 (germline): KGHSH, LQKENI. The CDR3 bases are TGTGCCAGCTCACCAATGGCGAATGAGCAGTTCTTC. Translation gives CASSPMANEQFF.

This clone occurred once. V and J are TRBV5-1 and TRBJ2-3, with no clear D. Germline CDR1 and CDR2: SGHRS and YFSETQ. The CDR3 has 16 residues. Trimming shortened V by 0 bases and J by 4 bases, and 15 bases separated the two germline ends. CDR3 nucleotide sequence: TGCGCCAGCAGCTTGGGGGTAGCCGTGACCGCAGATACGCAGTATTTT. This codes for CASSLGVAVTADTQYF.

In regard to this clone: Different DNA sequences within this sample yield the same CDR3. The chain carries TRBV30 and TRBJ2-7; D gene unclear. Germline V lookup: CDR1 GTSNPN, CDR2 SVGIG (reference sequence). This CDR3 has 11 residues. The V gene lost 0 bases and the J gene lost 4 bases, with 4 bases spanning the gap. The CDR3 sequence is CAWSVGYEQYF. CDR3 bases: TGTGCCTGGAGTGTTGGATACGAGCAGTACTTC.

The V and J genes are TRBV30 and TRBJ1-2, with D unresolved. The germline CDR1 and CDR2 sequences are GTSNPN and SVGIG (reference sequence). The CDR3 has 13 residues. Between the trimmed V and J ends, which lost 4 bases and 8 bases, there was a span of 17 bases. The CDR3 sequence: CAWKEPGFGGYTF. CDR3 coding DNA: TGTGCCTGGAAGGAACCCGGGTTCGGCGGCTACACCTTC. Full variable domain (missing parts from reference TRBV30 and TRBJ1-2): SQTIHQWPATLVQPVGSPLSLECTVEGTSNPNLYWYRQAAGRGLQLLFYSVGIGQISSEVPQNLSASRPQDRQFILSSKKLLLSDSGFYLCAWKEPGFGGYTFGSGTRLTVV.

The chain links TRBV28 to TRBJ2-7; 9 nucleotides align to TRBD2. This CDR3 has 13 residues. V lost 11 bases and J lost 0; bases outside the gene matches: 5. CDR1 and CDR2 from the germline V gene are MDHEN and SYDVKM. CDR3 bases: TGTGCCGTGACTAGCGGATTCTCCTACGAGCAGTACTTC. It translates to CAVTSGFSYEQYF.

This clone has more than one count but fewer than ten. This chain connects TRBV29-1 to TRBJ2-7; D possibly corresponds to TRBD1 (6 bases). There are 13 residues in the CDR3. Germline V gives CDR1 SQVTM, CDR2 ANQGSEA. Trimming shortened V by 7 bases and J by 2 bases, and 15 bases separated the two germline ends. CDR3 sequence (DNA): TGCAGCGCACAGGGCACCATCCCCTACGAGCAGTACTTC. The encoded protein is CSAQGTIPYEQYF.

CDR3 residues: CASSAYGGYTGELFF. The CDR3 coding sequence is TGTGCCAGCAGCGCATACGGGGGCTACACCGGGGAGCTGTTTTTT. V gene TRBV9 combines with J gene TRBJ2-2; D may correspond to TRBD1 or TRBD2 (6 bases each). CDR3 length: 15 amino acids. V was cut by 3 bases and J by 3 bases, with 12 bases left in between. Germline CDR1 SGDLS, CDR2 YYNGEE.

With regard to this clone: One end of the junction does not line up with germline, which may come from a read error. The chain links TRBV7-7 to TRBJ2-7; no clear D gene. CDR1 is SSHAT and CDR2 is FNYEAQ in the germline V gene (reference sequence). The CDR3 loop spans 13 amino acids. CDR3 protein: CASSPRPLYEQYF. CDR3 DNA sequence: TGTGCTAGCAGCCCTAGGCCGCTCTACGAGCAGTACTTC.

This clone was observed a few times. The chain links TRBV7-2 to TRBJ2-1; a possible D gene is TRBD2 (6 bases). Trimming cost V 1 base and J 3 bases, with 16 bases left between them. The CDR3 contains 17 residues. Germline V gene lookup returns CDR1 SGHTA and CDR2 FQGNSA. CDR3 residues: CASSLVTWEVGYNEQFF. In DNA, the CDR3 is TGTGCCAGCAGCTTAGTTACGTGGGAGGTGGGCTACAATGAGCAGTTCTTC.